The clone carrying this TCR beta chain was found a few times. No antigen is known for it. Autoimmune disease history or systemic immunosuppression barred patients. TCRdb's table, derived via immunoSEQ multiplex PCR, lists solely in-frame clones and lacks some. The table has about 47,000 clones, around 85% seen once. This record belongs to a study of OX40 agonist ivuxolimab in advanced cancers. Study-level background: Of mixed ages from 23 to 79 and averaging roughly 66 years, the group was 65% to 85% male. General study points: The work left the antigen specificity of expanded peripheral T cells undetermined. Clones of CD4+ and CD8+ blood T cells grew by week 6 at doses of 0.1 to 3.0 mg/kg.

CDR1 is KGHSH and CDR2 is LQKENI in the germline V gene. With 0 bases removed from V and 1 base from J, the gap between germline ends came to 9 bases. The CDR3 consists of 16 residues. The sample consisted of CD4+ or CD8+ T cells sorted from blood, taken in a trial of the OX40 agonist ivuxolimab. The receptor's source is an adult with an advanced solid tumor such as melanoma, head and neck, liver or kidney cancer. V and J are TRBV18 and TRBJ2-2, with D perhaps TRBD2 (5 bases). Here the CDR3 reads CASSPPNGMNTGELFF. The CDR3 nucleotides read TGTGCCAGCTCACCACCTAACGGGATGAACACCGGGGAGCTGTTTTTT.